These 29 T cell receptor beta chains originate from one sample sequenced in a study of cytomegalovirus exposure and HLA in healthy donors (dated by TCRdb to the late 2010s). The method was the immunoSEQ multiplex PCR assay. A mixture of 60 forward primers for TCR Vbeta segments and 13 reverse primers for TCR Jbeta segments was used in the multiplex PCR. TCRdb's version of the immuneACCESS table is confined to in-frame rearrangements and falls short of the full clone set. An unresolved V gene accounts for under half of the shortfall where checked; the remainder is of unknown origin. Present in this sample are around 99,000 clones, more than 70% of which were seen just once. The ten largest clones take up 7.8% of the sample. Sequencing was carried out using PBMCs. These receptors were obtained from a man aged 25-45 years in good health and CMV-seronegative.

This clone was recorded a few times. The rearrangement joins TRBV9 to TRBJ2-5; 8 bases line up with TRBD2. The CDR3 has 16 residues. Unmatched junction bases numbered 5, after V lost 0 bases and J lost 1 base. From germline, CDR1 is SGDLS and CDR2 YYNGEE. CDR3 protein: CASSVGVSGGQETQYF. CDR3 nucleotide sequence: TGTGCCAGCAGCGTAGGAGTAAGCGGGGGCCAAGAGACCCAGTACTTC.

The table lists this clone with a count of one. The chain recombines TRBV28 with TRBJ2-7; TRBD2 might be the D (5 bases). The CDR3 covers 13 residues. The germline V and J ends were trimmed by 8 bases and 2 bases, with 13 bases remaining between them. Germline V lookup: CDR1 MDHEN, CDR2 SYDVKM. This CDR3 is CASRQDGTYEQYF. DNA of the CDR3: TGTGCCAGCCGGCAGGACGGGACCTACGAGCAGTACTTC.

The sample holds a few counts of this clone. This chain connects TRBV5-1 to TRBJ2-5, with 7 bases aligning to TRBD1. The J call may be in error: the DNA end matches TRBJ2-7 better. The germline V gene encodes CDR1 SGHRS and CDR2 YFSETQ. The CDR3 has 14 amino acids. The CDR3 loop reads CASRTPGQSYEQYF. CDR3 DNA: TGCGCCAGCAGGACACCGGGACAGTCCTACGAGCAGTACTTC.

The rearrangement links TRBV5-1 to TRBJ2-2; TRBD2 is a possible D gene (6 bases). Trimming pared 0 bases from V and 6 bases from J, leaving 9 bases between. The CDR3 runs to 14 residues. CDR1 is SGHRS, CDR2 YFSETQ, per germline. CDR3 coding DNA: TGCGCCAGCAGCTTGGAGGGCGGGGCCGGGGAGCTGTTTTTT. Translation gives CASSLEGGAGELFF.

In this sample, this clone turned up a few times. The chain employs TRBV10-1 and TRBJ1-5; D is undetermined. CDR3 length equals 15 residues. Germline loops: CDR1 WNHNN, CDR2 SYGVQD (reference sequence). Trimming stripped 0 bases from V and 6 bases from J, with 12 bases between. The CDR3 DNA follows: TGCGCCAGCAGTGAGTCGAGCGAGCTTTGTCAGCCCCAGCATTTT. Protein: CASSESSELCQPQHF.

The chain couples TRBV28 to TRBJ1-2; 12 positions agree with TRBD1. Unmatched junction bases numbered 8, after V lost 5 bases and J lost 4 bases. This CDR3 has 16 amino acids. In germline, CDR1 is MDHEN, CDR2 SYDVKM. The CDR3 region is CASSPPGTGGFYGYTF. CDR3 DNA: TGTGCCAGCAGTCCCCCCGGGACAGGGGGCTTCTATGGCTACACCTTC.

A single count supports this clone. The CDR3 bases are TGTGCCAGCAGCTTATGGGGGGGGAACTATGGCTACACCTTC. Translating gives CASSLWGGNYGYTF. J is TRBJ1-2 and V is TRBV7-8; D is possibly TRBD1 (5 bases). The CDR3 is made up of 14 amino acids. CDR1 is SGHVS, CDR2 FQNEAQ, per germline. The V end lost 2 bases, the J end lost 2 bases, and 9 bases lay between the germline ends.

The rearrangement links TRBV19 to TRBJ2-5, with 8 nucleotides matching TRBD1. V gave up 5 bases and J gave up 4 bases; unmatched junction bases: 6. The germline V gene has CDR1 LNHDA and CDR2 SQIVND (reference sequence). The length of the CDR3 is 14 residues. CDR3 protein: CASSPTGAGETQYF. The CDR3 bases are TGTGCCAGTAGTCCGACAGGGGCTGGAGAGACCCAGTACTTC. Supplemented by reference TRBV19 and TRBJ2-5, the full variable domain reads DGGITQSPKYLFRKEGQNVTLSCEQNLNHDAMYWYRQDPGQGLRLIYYSQIVNDFQKGDIAEGYSVSREKKESFPLTVTSAQKNPTAFYLCASSPTGAGETQYFGPGTRLLVL.

This clone was detected only a few times. The chain is built from TRBV6-4 and TRBJ2-1; 10 bases are shared with TRBD2. This CDR3 has 16 amino acids. The junction had 14 bases not matched to a gene; V was cut back by 0 bases and J by 15 bases. CDR1 MRHNA and CDR2 SNTAGT come from the germline V gene. CDR3 amino acids: CASSDSTSGGALHWFF. CDR3 DNA: TGTGCCAGCAGTGACTCGACCAGCGGGGGGGCCTTACATTGGTTCTTC.

In its sample, this clone was seen a few times. The chain employs TRBV18 and TRBJ1-4; 8 bases are a match to TRBD1. The CDR3 runs 16 residues. The germline V gene has CDR1 KGHSH and CDR2 LQKENI. V gave up 3 bases and J gave up 5 bases; unmatched junction bases: 8. CDR3 DNA sequence: TGTGCCAGCTCACCCGGGACAGGAGGAGCCAATGAAAAACTGTTTTTT. Translated: CASSPGTGGANEKLFF.

This rearrangement joins TRBV6-5 to TRBJ1-1; no definite D call. The CDR3 sequence is 13 residues long. The V end was cut by 7 bases, the J end by 5 bases, with 14 bases between. CDR1 MNHEY and CDR2 SVGAGI come from the germline V gene. CDR3 amino acids: CASTPATRTEAFF. The CDR3 DNA reads TGTGCCAGCACCCCCGCGACAAGGACTGAAGCTTTCTTT.

This clone was found many times. The chain is built from TRBV5-4 and TRBJ1-1; perhaps TRBD1 as D (5 bases). V was pared by 2 bases and J by 1 base, with 6 bases between. The CDR3 has 13 residues. The germline V gene encodes CDR1 SGHNT and CDR2 YYREEE (reference sequence). The DNA of the CDR3 is TGTGCCAGCAGCTTCCAGGGGAACACTGAAGCTTTCTTT. It yields the protein CASSFQGNTEAFF.

The V call is TRBV28, the J call TRBJ2-4; the match to TRBD2 covers 10 bases. This CDR3 contains 15 residues. The trim removed 5 bases at V and 7 bases at J, leaving 8 bases unmatched. Germline CDR1 MDHEN, CDR2 SYDVKM. CDR3 in DNA: TGTGCCAGCAGTCGAGCGGGAGGGGACCGGAACATTCAGTACTTC. The encoded protein is CASSRAGGDRNIQYF.

The J gene is TRBJ1-5, the V gene TRBV30, with D uncertain. The V gene's germline CDR1 is GTSNPN and CDR2 SVGIG (reference sequence). The CDR3 contains 14 residues. V was cut by 1 base and J by 0 bases, with 7 bases left in between. The CDR3 DNA sequence: TGTGCCTGGAGTGGGAGGCGTAGCAATCAGCCCCAGCATTTT. It yields the protein CAWSGRRSNQPQHF. Together with reference TRBV30 and TRBJ1-5, the CDR3 gives the full variable domain: SQTIHQWPATLVQPVGSPLSLECTVEGTSNPNLYWYRQAAGRGLQLLFYSVGIGQISSEVPQNLSASRPQDRQFILSSKKLLLSDSGFYLCAWSGRRSNQPQHFGDGTRLSIL.

The rearrangement joins TRBV29-1 to TRBJ2-3, with D perhaps matching TRBD2 (6 bases). Trimming removed 7 bases at V and 1 base at J, with 12 bases between. Germline loops: CDR1 SQVTM, CDR2 ANQGSEA. The CDR3 is 13 residues long. CDR3 residues: CSAGGAGTDTQYF. The CDR3 DNA sequence: TGCAGCGCGGGCGGGGCCGGCACAGATACGCAGTATTTT.

This clone showed up just a few times. This chain uses TRBV4-1 with TRBJ1-3; TRBD1 aligns across 7 bases. The CDR3 has 16 amino acids. Per germline, CDR1 MGHRA and CDR2 YSYEKL. The V segment lost 4 bases and the J segment 4 bases; nucleotides outside the gene matches: 10. CDR3 sequence: CASSLSPRDSGNTIYF. The CDR3 DNA reads TGCGCCAGCAGCCTGTCCCCCCGGGACAGCGGAAACACCATATATTTT.

V usage is TRBV30 and J usage is TRBJ2-5, with D possibly TRBD2 on 6 matching bases. The last part of the DNA fits TRBJ2-7 better; the J call may be wrong. This CDR3 is built from 12 residues. Per germline, CDR1 GTSNPN and CDR2 SVGIG (reference sequence). Here the CDR3 DNA reads TGTGCCTGGATGGACTACTCCTACGAGCAGTACTTC. This sequence encodes CAWMDYSYEQYF.

This clone appeared once. The chain carries TRBV19 and TRBJ1-1, with D possibly being TRBD1 (6 bases). CDR1 and CDR2 from the germline V gene are LNHDA and SQIVND (reference sequence). The CDR3 runs to 14 residues. Trimming took 6 bases from V and 2 from J, leaving 13 bases between them. In DNA, the CDR3 is TGTGCCAGTAGCCCAGACAGGTATAACACTGAAGCTTTCTTT. It codes for CASSPDRYNTEAFF.

This chain links TRBV28 with TRBJ2-2; D unclear. The V gene's germline CDR1 is MDHEN and CDR2 SYDVKM. The V end lost 8 bases, the J end lost 1 base, and 5 bases lay between the germline ends. The CDR3 contains 12 residues. The CDR3 coding sequence is TGTGCCAGCCGACTGAACACCGGGGAGCTGTTTTTT. Translation gives CASRLNTGELFF.

About this clone: The junction departs from the called germline gene at one end, perhaps through a read error. The chain has TRBV25-1 and TRBJ1-2, with a weak D call TRBD1 (6 bases). Germline V gene lookup returns CDR1 MGHDK and CDR2 SYGVNS. The CDR3 contains 13 residues. The CDR3 protein is CASTVGGNSGYTF. CDR3 DNA: TGTGCCAGCACGGTAGGGGGTAACTCTGGCTACACCTTC.

V gene TRBV19 combines with J gene TRBJ1-5; D is unresolved. The CDR3 totals 13 residues. The germline V gene has CDR1 LNHDA and CDR2 SQIVND (reference sequence). Between the trimmed V and J ends, which lost 1 base and 4 bases, there was a span of 5 bases. The CDR3: CASSIGGNQPQHF. CDR3 coding DNA: TGTGCCAGTAGTATAGGCGGGAATCAGCCCCAGCATTTT.

A few counts support this clone. The chain has TRBV7-2 and TRBJ2-3; 10 bases are shared with TRBD2. Germline V CDR1 and CDR2: SGHTA, FQGNSA. The CDR3 sequence is 15 residues long. Germline trimming cut 0 bases from V and 7 bases from J; bases unmatched to any gene: 4. CDR3 DNA sequence: TGTGCCAGCAGCTTAGCGTCTAGCGGGGGCAATACGCAGTATTTT. Its protein is CASSLASSGGNTQYF.

There are a few counts of this clone. The junction differs from germline at one of its ends, possibly a read error. The chain has TRBV10-1 and TRBJ2-7; TRBD2 is a possible D gene (6 bases). Germline V gene data show CDR1 as WNHNN and CDR2 as SYGVQD (reference sequence). This CDR3 has 13 residues. The CDR3 DNA reads TGCGCCAGCAGTGAGCCCAGGAACGGGGGACTCAACTTC. This encodes CASSEPRNGGLNF.

The chain couples TRBV9 to TRBJ1-5; 10 positions agree with TRBD1. Germline loops: CDR1 SGDLS, CDR2 YYNGEE. This CDR3 contains 19 residues. Trimming removed 4 bases from V and 0 bases from J; junction bases left unmatched: 13. The chain's CDR3 is CASSSLPGQGLYSNQPQHF. CDR3 coding DNA: TGTGCCAGCAGCTCCCTCCCGGGACAGGGGCTTTATAGCAATCAGCCCCAGCATTTT.

The J gene is TRBJ2-7, the V gene TRBV21-1; TRBD2 is taken as the D call from the table, unchecked against the DNA. TRBV21-1 is tagged as a pseudogene. CDR3 length: 14 residues. The DNA of the CDR3 is TGTGCCAGCACCACTTGGACTAGCGGGGCCGAGCAGTACTTC. Its translation is CASTTWTSGAEQYF.

The chain links TRBV11-1 to TRBJ2-1, with TRBD2 identical over 8 bases. Germline CDR1 is SGHAT and CDR2 is FQDESV (reference sequence). The CDR3 spans 16 residues. The V segment lost 1 base and the J segment 2 bases; nucleotides outside the gene matches: 4. This CDR3 is CASSLGGTRAYNEQFF. The CDR3, as DNA: TGTGCCAGCAGCTTAGGTGGGACTAGGGCCTACAATGAGCAGTTCTTC.

The V call is TRBV18, the J call TRBJ2-7; D may be TRBD2 (5 bases). Germline lookup yields CDR1 KGHSH and CDR2 LQKENI. CDR3 length: 13 residues. Trimming removed 6 bases from V and 4 bases from J, with 13 bases in between. The DNA of the CDR3 is TGTGCCAGCTCCCCGGGGTCGGGTTACGAGCAGTACTTC. As protein: CASSPGSGYEQYF.

V gene TRBV5-1 combines with J gene TRBJ1-1; D is undetermined. The CDR3 totals 15 residues. Between the trimmed V and J ends, which lost 1 base and 6 bases, there was a span of 16 bases. Germline values: CDR1 SGHRS, CDR2 YFSETQ. The CDR3 DNA reads as TGCGCCAGCAGCTTGTTGGAGCGGAAAGAGTCTGAAGCTTTCTTT. Translating gives CASSLLERKESEAFF.

The chain links TRBV5-1 to TRBJ2-2; D is uncertain. V was trimmed by 0 bases and J by 6 bases, leaving 9 bases between them. The germline gives CDR1 SGHRS, CDR2 YFSETQ. There are 14 residues in the CDR3. The CDR3 sequence is CASSLAGLPGELFF. CDR3 DNA: TGCGCCAGCAGCTTGGCGGGTCTGCCCGGGGAGCTGTTTTTT.